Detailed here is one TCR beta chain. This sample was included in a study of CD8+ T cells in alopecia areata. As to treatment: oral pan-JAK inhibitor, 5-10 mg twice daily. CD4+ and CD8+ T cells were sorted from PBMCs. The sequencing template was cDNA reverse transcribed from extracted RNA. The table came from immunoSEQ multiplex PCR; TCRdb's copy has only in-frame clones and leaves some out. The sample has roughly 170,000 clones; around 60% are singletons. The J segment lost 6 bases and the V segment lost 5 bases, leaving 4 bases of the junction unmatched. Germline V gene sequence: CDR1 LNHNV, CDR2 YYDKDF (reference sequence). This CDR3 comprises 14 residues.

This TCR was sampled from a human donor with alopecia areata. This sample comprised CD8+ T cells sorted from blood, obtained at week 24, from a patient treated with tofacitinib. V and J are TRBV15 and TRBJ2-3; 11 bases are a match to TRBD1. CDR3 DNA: TGTGCCACCAGCGACGGACAGGGGGCCGATACGCAGTATTTT. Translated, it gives CATSDGQGADTQYF.